The entry below gives a single T cell receptor (beta chain) sequence along with its context. TCRdb's copy holds only in-frame clones and misses some; the assay was immunoSEQ multiplex PCR. The top ten hold about 8% of the sample, which has 130,000 to 150,000 clones, approximately 85% seen once. This record comes from a study of blood T cell repertoires in COVID-19. At the level of the study: T cells, B-cell-depleted T cells, or PBMCs supplied cDNA or gDNA.

The V and J ends lost 5 bases and 8 bases respectively, with 15 bases between them. CDR1 and CDR2 (germline): SEHNR, FQNEAQ (reference sequence). The CDR3 has 14 amino acids. This TCR derives from an older woman with COVID-19, enrolled during active disease. This rearrangement joins TRBV7-9 to TRBJ1-4, with D tentatively TRBD1 (5 bases). Sample: peripheral blood. CDR3 DNA: TGTGCCAGCAGCCCCGTGGGGGGTGAAGAAAAACTGTTTTTT. Translating it yields CASSPVGGEEKLFF.